A selection of T cell receptor beta chains follows, all from one sample in a study of T cells in severe cutaneous drug reactions. TCRdb re-called the multiplex PCR reads, yielding one record per CDR3 amino acid sequence without DNA. The table counts approximately 5,800 distinct CDR3 sequences; approximately 15% lies in the top ten. Sequenced: PBMCs. All receptors derive from a human donor with a severe cutaneous adverse drug reaction. Both conserved end residues are part of each CDR3. The order of the fields is clone size, J gene, V gene, CDR3 protein. Clone size appears in some rows only: once, few, many, or a class for an expanded clone.

>medium-sized|TRBJ1-2|TRBV6-1
CASSEYAGDGYTF
>medium-sized|TRBJ2-7|TRBV25-1
CASSGSAGGRNEQYF
>medium-sized|TRBJ1-1|TRBV6-1
CASEENTEAFF
>.|TRBJ2-5|TRBV5-1
CASAGQTGILETQYF
>medium-sized|TRBJ2-7|TRBV6-1
CASSATGLEEQYF
>medium-sized|TRBJ2-1|TRBV28
CASSRGDTYNEQFF
>.|TRBJ2-2|TRBV4-2
CASSQAVATGELFF
>medium-sized|TRBJ2-1|TRBV6-2/TRBV6-3
CASSYSPTSGLYNEQFF
>.|TRBJ2-5|TRBV9
CASSEDIAGVGETQYF
>.|TRBJ2-1|TRBV5-1
CASSGWGDSADEQFF
>.|TRBJ2-5|TRBV19
CASSGRWTSGRAVRRETQYF
>medium-sized|TRBJ2-1|TRBV6-1
CASSGQYYNEQFF
>.|TRBJ2-2|TRBV28
CASSSLSGRDTGELFF
>.|TRBJ1-1|TRBV6-5
CASSYGVSRGAEAFF
>medium-sized|TRBJ2-2|TRBV28
CASFERVGTGELFF
>medium-sized|TRBJ2-1|TRBV4-3
CASSRNPLGEGADEQFF
>.|TRBJ1-2|TRBV27
CASSPPGGHYYGYTF
>.|TRBJ2-3|TRBV4-1
CASRPGLAGVRNTQYF
>.|TRBJ2-1|TRBV28
CASSLRGGRATEFF
>medium-sized|TRBJ1-5|TRBV6-1
CASSEWDINSNQPQHF
>.|TRBJ1-6|TRBV20-1
CSASVEEHSPLHF
>.|TRBJ2-2|TRBV24-1
CATSDTGTGNTGELFF
>.|TRBJ1-3|TRBV12-3/TRBV12-4
CASTCGDACGNTIYF
>medium-sized|TRBJ1-1|TRBV6-5
CASSYSPNFEAFF
>.|TRBJ2-3|TRBV2
CASSEGGSGADTQYF
>.|TRBJ2-7|TRBV4-1
CASSQERGGAQYEQYF
>medium-sized|TRBJ1-1|TRBV27
CASSSSGGMNTEAFF
>.|TRBJ2-2|TRBV7-3
CASSPTLVSGRAGELFF
>large|TRBJ2-1|TRBV4-1
CASTDPGRYNEQFF
>.|TRBJ2-7|TRBV9
CASSTGLAGNEQYF
>.|TRBJ1-4|TRBV4-1
CASRDVGTANEKLFF
>.|TRBJ2-7|TRBV12-3/TRBV12-4
CASSYIGGEQYF
>medium-sized|TRBJ2-5|TRBV27
CAVRTNNYPRGTQYF
>medium-sized|TRBJ2-3|TRBV7-2
CASSYREADTQYF
>medium-sized|TRBJ1-5|TRBV2
CASSNDRVYQPQHF
>medium-sized|TRBJ2-1|TRBV9
CASSRDENEQFF
>.|TRBJ2-1|TRBV4-3
CASSQDKREGLFF
>.|TRBJ2-2|TRBV10-2
CASMGGRGTGELFF
>medium-sized|TRBJ1-1|TRBV27
CASSLSGELDTEAFF
>.|TRBJ1-5|TRBV2
CANSTDSVNQPQHF
>.|TRBJ2-7|TRBV20-1
CSAGGLADYEQYF
>medium-sized|TRBJ2-1|TRBV4-1
CASSQGRALANEQFF
>.|TRBJ1-1|TRBV30
CAWSLGQQNTEAFF
>medium-sized|TRBJ1-1|TRBV6-1
CASSQQIEAFF
>.|TRBJ2-1|TRBV12-3/TRBV12-4
CASSHNLANEQFF
>medium-sized|TRBJ2-6|TRBV6-2/TRBV6-3
CASSYNSGANVLTF
>.|TRBJ2-1|TRBV20-1
CSARSRDRVAGGPFNEQFF
>medium-sized|TRBJ2-2|TRBV25-1
CASSEGTGDTGELFF
>.|TRBJ1-2|TRBV20-1
CSAVSPWDVANYGYTF
>medium-sized|TRBJ2-3|TRBV7-3
CASSLGHTDTQYF
>medium-sized|TRBJ2-7|TRBV6-1
CASSRDRSSYEQYF
>medium-sized|TRBJ1-2|TRBV25-1
CASSDNFPPTGDNYGYTF
>.|TRBJ1-1|TRBV7-6
CASSLDIRAQGLDAEAFF